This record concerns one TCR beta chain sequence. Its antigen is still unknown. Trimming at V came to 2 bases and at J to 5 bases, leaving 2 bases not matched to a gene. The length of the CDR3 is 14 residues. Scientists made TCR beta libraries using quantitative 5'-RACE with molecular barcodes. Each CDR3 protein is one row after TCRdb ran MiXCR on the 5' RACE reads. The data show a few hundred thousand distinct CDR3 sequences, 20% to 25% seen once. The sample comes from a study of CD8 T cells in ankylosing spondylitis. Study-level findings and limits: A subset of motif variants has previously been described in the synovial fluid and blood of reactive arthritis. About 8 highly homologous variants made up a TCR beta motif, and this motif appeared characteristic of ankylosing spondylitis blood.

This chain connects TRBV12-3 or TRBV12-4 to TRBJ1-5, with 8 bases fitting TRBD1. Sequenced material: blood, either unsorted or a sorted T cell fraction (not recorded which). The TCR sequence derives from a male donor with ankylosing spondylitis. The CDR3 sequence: CASSLRQGYQPQHF. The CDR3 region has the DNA TGTGCCAGCAGTTTAAGACAGGGGTATCAGCCCCAGCATTTT.